Following are 23 T cell receptor beta chains from one sample sequenced in a study of cytomegalovirus exposure and HLA in healthy donors. PCR used 60 Vbeta primers and 13 Jbeta primers. Generated by immunoSEQ multiplex PCR, the TCRdb table keeps only in-frame clones and is missing some. The repertoire holds more than 150,000 clones, with over 75% as singletons. Sequencing used PBMCs. The source is a man in his fifties or sixties in good health and CMV-seronegative.

The chain combines TRBV4-1 with TRBJ2-3, with 7 nucleotides matching TRBD1. Germline V gene sequence: CDR1 MGHRA, CDR2 YSYEKL. Trimming took 2 bases from V and 6 from J; bases not matched to a gene: 5. CDR3 size: 14 residues. In DNA, the CDR3 is TGCGCCAGCAGCCAACTGACAGGGTTCGATACGCAGTATTTT. It codes for CASSQLTGFDTQYF.

The chain combines TRBV7-2 with TRBJ2-2; no reliable D call. Germline V gene data show CDR1 as SGHTA and CDR2 as FQGNSA. CDR3 length: 11 amino acids. V was shortened by 6 bases and J by 6 bases, with 5 bases between the two germline ends. CDR3 nucleotide sequence: TGTGCCAGCAGGGAGCCCGGGGAGCTGTTTTTT. Translated: CASREPGELFF.

The chain uses TRBV5-6 and TRBJ1-1; TRBD1 agrees at 7 bases. The CDR3 totals 15 residues. Germline V gene data show CDR1 as SGHDT and CDR2 as YYEEEE. J was trimmed by 0 bases and V by 1 base; bases with no gene match: 3. CDR3 region: CASSLFDRVNTEAFF. The DNA of the CDR3 is TGTGCCAGCAGCTTGTTTGACAGGGTGAACACTGAAGCTTTCTTT.

CDR3 DNA: TGTGCCAGCAGTGGAAGGGGCGGCCATGGCTACACCTTC. Its protein is CASSGRGGHGYTF. The V call is TRBV6-5, the J call TRBJ1-2, with a tentative D call TRBD1 (5 bases). CDR3 length: 13 residues. Trimming took 5 bases from V and 6 from J, leaving 13 bases between them. Germline CDR1 is MNHEY and CDR2 is SVGAGI.

This rearrangement joins TRBV27 to TRBJ1-6; D is unclear. Per germline, CDR1 MNHEY and CDR2 SMNVEV (reference sequence). The CDR3 spans 13 residues. V lost 3 bases to trimming and J lost 7 bases, with 7 bases between them. The CDR3 DNA follows: TGTGCCAGCAGTTTGGCGGGAAATTCACCCCTCCACTTT. Amino acid sequence: CASSLAGNSPLHF.

The rearrangement joins TRBV18 to TRBJ1-1, with 9 bases matching TRBD1. V shed 2 bases and J 8 bases; nucleotides not matched to a gene: 3. The germline V gene has CDR1 KGHSH and CDR2 LQKENI. This CDR3 comprises 13 residues. CDR3 loop: CASSPDRGWEAFF. DNA of the CDR3: TGTGCCAGCTCACCAGACAGGGGGTGGGAAGCTTTCTTT.

The V call is TRBV28, the J call TRBJ2-2; TRBD1 matches 8 bases. Germline CDR1 is MDHEN and CDR2 is SYDVKM. The CDR3 sequence is 16 residues long. The J segment lost 5 bases and the V segment lost 1 base, leaving 6 bases of the junction unmatched. CDR3 loop: CASSLLGRGRTGELFF. The CDR3 DNA reads TGTGCCAGCAGTTTATTGGGCAGGGGGCGGACCGGGGAGCTGTTTTTT. Full variable domain (missing parts from reference TRBV28 and TRBJ2-2): DVKVTQSSRYLVKRTGEKVFLECVQDMDHENMFWYRQDPGLGLRLIYFSYDVKMKEKGDIPEGYSVSREKKERFSLILESASTNQTSMYLCASSLLGRGRTGELFFGEGSRLTVL.

The chain is built from TRBV10-1 and TRBJ2-1, with 10 nucleotides matching TRBD2. Germline V gene sequence: CDR1 WNHNN, CDR2 SYGVQD (reference sequence). V lost 5 bases, J lost 6 bases, and 16 bases stayed unmatched. The CDR3 has 18 residues. CDR3 region: CASSPLAGGISGRNEQFF. DNA for the CDR3: TGCGCCAGCAGTCCTTTAGCGGGGGGAATCTCCGGACGCAATGAGCAGTTCTTC.

The chain joins TRBV4-2 to TRBJ1-2; D unclear. Between the trimmed V and J ends, which lost 3 bases and 0 bases, there was a span of 11 bases. Germline CDR1 and CDR2: LGHNA and YNFKEQ. The CDR3 sequence is 15 residues long. For the CDR3, the DNA is TGTGCCAGCAGCCAGTCGCTCCTAGCTAACTATGGCTACACCTTC. Translation gives CASSQSLLANYGYTF.

The gene calls are TRBV9 and TRBJ2-1, with 7 bases lining up with TRBD2. The trim removed 2 bases at V and 5 bases at J, leaving 7 bases unmatched. The CDR3 sequence is 15 residues long. CDR1 and CDR2 from the germline V gene are SGDLS and YYNGEE. The CDR3 DNA reads TGTGCCAGCAGCGTCGCGCCGGGGGGTGACAATGAGCAGTTCTTC. Its protein product is CASSVAPGGDNEQFF.

The rearrangement links TRBV9 to TRBJ2-1; possible D gene TRBD1, 5 bases. The CDR3 sequence is 13 residues long. CDR1 and CDR2 (germline): SGDLS, YYNGEE. The V end was cut by 2 bases, the J end by 5 bases, with 8 bases between. CDR3 loop: CASSVETDNEQFF. The CDR3 DNA sequence: TGTGCCAGCAGCGTTGAGACAGACAATGAGCAGTTCTTC.

The chain couples TRBV10-3 to TRBJ2-7, with 9 nucleotides matching TRBD1. V lost 8 bases and J lost 4; bases outside the gene matches: 6. CDR1 is ENHRY, CDR2 SYGVKD, per germline. The length of the CDR3 is 13 residues. The CDR3 region has the DNA TGTGCCATCCTAACGGGACAGGGATACGAGCAGTACTTC. Encoded protein: CAILTGQGYEQYF.

The V gene is TRBV30, the J gene TRBJ2-7; D ambiguous. CDR1 is GTSNPN, CDR2 SVGIG, per germline (reference sequence). There are 12 residues in the CDR3. V dropped 0 bases and J dropped 3 bases, with 6 bases sitting between them. This CDR3 is CAWSVRVYEQYF. The CDR3 DNA follows: TGTGCCTGGAGTGTACGGGTCTACGAGCAGTACTTC.

V is TRBV7-6 and J is TRBJ1-2, with D uncertain. The CDR3 loop spans 13 amino acids. Looked up from germline, CDR1 is SGHVS and CDR2 is FNYEAQ. With 5 bases removed from V and 5 bases from J, the gap between germline ends came to 12 bases. The CDR3 DNA sequence: TGTGCCAGCAGCCCCTCGGTGTCTTATGGCTACACCTTC. Protein product: CASSPSVSYGYTF.

The chain's CDR3 is CASSLSPFPRGYEQYF. DNA of the CDR3: TGTGCCAGCAGTTTATCGCCGTTCCCGCGAGGATACGAGCAGTACTTC. The chain couples TRBV27 to TRBJ2-7; D not resolved. The CDR3 contains 16 residues. Per the germline V gene, CDR1 is MNHEY and CDR2 is SMNVEV (reference sequence). Trimming cost V 0 bases and J 4 bases, with 16 bases left between them.

The chain employs TRBV6-6 and TRBJ1-1, with 9 bases fitting TRBD1. The CDR3 is 15 residues long. Germline CDR1 is MNHNY and CDR2 is SVGAGI (reference sequence). V shed 7 bases and J 8 bases; nucleotides not matched to a gene: 14. CDR3 nucleotides: TGTGCCAGCATCGAACCCCGGGACAGGGAGAGGGAAGCTTTCTTT. Protein sequence: CASIEPRDREREAFF.

V usage is TRBV7-9 and J usage is TRBJ2-4; 11 nucleotides agree with TRBD1. V gave up 4 bases and J gave up 0 bases; unmatched junction bases: 11. The CDR3 runs 19 residues. The V gene's germline CDR1 is SEHNR and CDR2 FQNEAQ (reference sequence). CDR3 protein: CASSSFGTGGNLAKNIQYF. The CDR3 nucleotides are TGTGCCAGCAGCTCATTCGGGACAGGGGGAAACCTAGCCAAAAACATTCAGTACTTC.

The rearrangement joins TRBV9 to TRBJ2-5, with 12 bases identical to TRBD2. Trimming cost V 4 bases and J 5 bases; bases outside gene matches: 6. Germline CDR1 SGDLS, CDR2 YYNGEE. The CDR3 is made up of 15 amino acids. The CDR3 DNA is TGTGCCAGCAGCTCTAGCGGGGGGGCCGGGGAGACCCAGTACTTC. As protein: CASSSSGGAGETQYF.

This clone was observed a single time. This chain connects TRBV6-5 to TRBJ1-2, with D perhaps matching TRBD1 (6 bases). V dropped 4 bases and J dropped 2 bases, with 14 bases sitting between them. Germline CDR1 MNHEY, CDR2 SVGAGI. The CDR3 length is 15 residues. The CDR3 coding sequence is TGTGCCAGCAGTTCCCTCTCAGGGGCGAACTATGGCTACACCTTC. Translated: CASSSLSGANYGYTF.

In this sample, this clone turned up once. The gene calls are TRBV19 and TRBJ1-1; no firm D call. Germline loops: CDR1 LNHDA, CDR2 SQIVND (reference sequence). The V and J ends lost 6 bases and 1 base respectively, with 12 bases between them. This CDR3 is built from 14 residues. The CDR3 is CASRLGGTNTEAFF. The CDR3 region has the DNA TGTGCCAGTAGACTCGGAGGTACGAACACTGAAGCTTTCTTT.

The gene calls are TRBV2 and TRBJ2-4; 11 nucleotides match TRBD2. CDR3 length: 14 residues. V lost 7 bases to trimming and J lost 8 bases; unmatched junction nucleotides: 7. Germline V gene data show CDR1 as SNHLY and CDR2 as FYNNEI. Here the CDR3 reads CASMNSGGADIQYF. Here the CDR3 DNA reads TGTGCCAGCATGAATAGCGGGGGGGCCGACATTCAGTACTTC.

V and J are TRBV5-1 and TRBJ1-1; D possibly corresponds to TRBD1 (6 bases). In germline, CDR1 is SGHRS, CDR2 YFSETQ. The CDR3 spans 18 residues. The V end was cut by 1 base, the J end by 8 bases, with 27 bases between. The CDR3 loop reads CASSLMGAGSQRAFEAFF. The CDR3 bases are TGCGCCAGCAGCTTGATGGGGGCCGGTTCCCAACGGGCATTCGAAGCTTTCTTT.

This clone was seen once. The genes are TRBV12-5 and TRBJ2-2, with a weak D call TRBD1 (6 bases). The CDR3 sequence is 14 residues long. V lost 1 base and J lost 6, with 9 bases in between. Germline lookup yields CDR1 LGHNT and CDR2 FRNRAP. In DNA, the CDR3 is TGTGCTAGTGGTTTGGGGGGGACACCCGGGGAGCTGTTTTTT. It encodes CASGLGGTPGELFF.